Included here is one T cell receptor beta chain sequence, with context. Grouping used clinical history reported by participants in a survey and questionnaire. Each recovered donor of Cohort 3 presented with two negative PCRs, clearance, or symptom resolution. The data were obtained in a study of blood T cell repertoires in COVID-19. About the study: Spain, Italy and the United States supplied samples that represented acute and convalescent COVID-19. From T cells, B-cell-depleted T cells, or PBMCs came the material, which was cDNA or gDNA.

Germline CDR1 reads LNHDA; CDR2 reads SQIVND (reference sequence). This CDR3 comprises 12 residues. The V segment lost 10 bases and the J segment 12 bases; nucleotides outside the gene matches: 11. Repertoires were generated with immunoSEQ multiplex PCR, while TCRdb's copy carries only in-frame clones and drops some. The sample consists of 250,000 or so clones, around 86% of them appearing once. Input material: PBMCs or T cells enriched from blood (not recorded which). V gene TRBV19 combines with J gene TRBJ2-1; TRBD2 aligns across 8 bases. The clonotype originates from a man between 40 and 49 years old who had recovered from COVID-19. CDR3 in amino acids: CATRGGQRGQFF. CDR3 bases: TGTGCCACCCGGGGGGGGCAGAGGGGGCAGTTCTTC.